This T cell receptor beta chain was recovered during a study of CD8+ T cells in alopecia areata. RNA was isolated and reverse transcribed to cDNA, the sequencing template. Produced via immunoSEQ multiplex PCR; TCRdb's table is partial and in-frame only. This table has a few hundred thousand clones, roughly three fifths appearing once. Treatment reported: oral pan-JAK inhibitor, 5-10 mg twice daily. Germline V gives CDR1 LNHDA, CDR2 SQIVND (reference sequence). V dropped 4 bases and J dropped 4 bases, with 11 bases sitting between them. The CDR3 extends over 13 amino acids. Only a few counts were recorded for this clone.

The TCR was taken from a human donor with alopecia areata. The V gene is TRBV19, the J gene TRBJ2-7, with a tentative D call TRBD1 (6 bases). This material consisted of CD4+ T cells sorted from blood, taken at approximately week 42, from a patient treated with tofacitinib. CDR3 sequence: CASSTQQGYEQYF. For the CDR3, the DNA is TGTGCCAGTAGTACCCAACAGGGTTACGAGCAGTACTTC.